This T cell receptor (beta chain) was profiled in a study of technical replicates of blood from a handful of donors. Profiled with immunoSEQ multiplex PCR; TCRdb holds only in-frame clones, not every one. Of under 90,000 clones in the sample, around 94% are singletons; the top ten hold about 0.25%. CDR3 size: 14 residues. From germline, CDR1 is SGHDN and CDR2 FVKESK. V gave up 5 bases and J gave up 3 bases; unmatched junction bases: 3. This clone was seen once. The chain links TRBV14 to TRBJ2-7, with 11 bases that match TRBD2. The TCR sequence derives from a human donor in good health. Sequencing used T cells isolated from PBMCs. DNA for the CDR3: TGTGCCAGCAGCTATACTAGCGGGGGCTACGAGCAGTACTTC. Amino acid sequence: CASSYTSGGYEQYF.